Listed below are T cell receptor beta chains from one sample, sequenced in a study of blood T cell repertoires in COVID-19. Generated by immunoSEQ multiplex PCR, the TCRdb table keeps only in-frame clones and is missing some. The sample yields 50,000 to 70,000 clones, about 90% seen once. Sequenced input: peripheral blood. These receptors originate from a man between 60 and 75 years old with active or convalescent COVID-19. Both conserved end residues are trimmed from each CDR3. Each record gives: V gene, J gene, CDR3 protein.

V: TRBV10-2
J: TRBJ2-1
CDR3: ASSAGSVAYNEQF

V: TRBV2
J: TRBJ2-3
CDR3: ASIRTATDTQY

V: TRBV12-5
J: TRBJ2-5
CDR3: ASGLRSLALAETQY

V: TRBV6-5
J: TRBJ1-4
CDR3: ASTWDRGEKLF

V: TRBV15
J: TRBJ2-1
CDR3: ATSVPAQTSGRASYNEQF

V: TRBV3-1/TRBV3-2
J: TRBJ2-1
CDR3: ASSPTSGGNEQF

V: TRBV5-6
J: TRBJ2-2
CDR3: ASSLAGGNTGELF

V: TRBV4-1
J: TRBJ1-5
CDR3: ASSHGQHNQPQH

V: TRBV24-1
J: TRBJ1-5
CDR3: ATSDPKDRYSNQPQH

V: TRBV3-1/TRBV3-2
J: TRBJ2-5
CDR3: ASSQGGEETQY

V: TRBV2
J: TRBJ1-2
CDR3: ASSRDSYGYT

V: TRBV5-1
J: TRBJ2-3
CDR3: ASSLTGGDTQY

V: TRBV28
J: TRBJ1-5
CDR3: ASSRLLGTGQPQH

V: TRBV20-1
J: TRBJ1-1
CDR3: SASTGANTEAF

V: TRBV2
J: TRBJ1-1
CDR3: ASAAGPLGAF

V: TRBV6-2/TRBV6-3
J: TRBJ1-3
CDR3: ASSYSPDRSSGNTIY

V: TRBV7-2
J: TRBJ2-1
CDR3: ASSPGLAGGGLYNEQF

V: TRBV7-6
J: TRBJ2-1
CDR3: ASSGTGYNEQF

V: TRBV27
J: TRBJ2-7
CDR3: ASSFRTGDSYEQY

V: TRBV3-1/TRBV3-2
J: TRBJ1-4
CDR3: ASSQGDRPNEKLF

V: TRBV6-1
J: TRBJ1-6
CDR3: ASSDDRAFYNSPLH

V: TRBV3-1/TRBV3-2
J: TRBJ2-3
CDR3: ASSRRSTGTRITDTQY

V: TRBV2
J: TRBJ2-2
CDR3: ASSPLLATTGELF

V: TRBV5-4
J: TRBJ1-1
CDR3: ASSSGQRIEAF

V: TRBV19
J: TRBJ2-5
CDR3: ASSILAGDETQY

V: TRBV15
J: TRBJ2-3
CDR3: ATSRDIGDQGY

V: TRBV29-1
J: TRBJ1-2
CDR3: SVELGQGIGYT